The TCR beta chain described here comes from a study of shared clonotypes between healthy human individuals. Across the whole study: Each donor contributed plates that comprised three CD4 naive, three CD4 memory, two CD8 naive and one CD8 memory. Study-level results: Shared across a few donors were around 5% of the naive CD4 clonotypes.

The table came from immunoSEQ multiplex PCR; TCRdb's copy has only in-frame clones and leaves some out. The sample comprises 650,000 to 800,000 clones, 92% of which are singletons, and approximately 24% rests with the top ten. Germline loops: CDR1 SGHAT, CDR2 FQDESV (reference sequence). V lost 0 bases, J lost 3 bases, and 6 bases stayed unmatched. The CDR3 is made up of 16 amino acids. Positively selected for CCR7, the CD45RO-negative cells used as naive CD8 cells excluded terminally differentiated effector memory CD45RA+ cells. For this clone: Antigen: not known.

The chain combines TRBV11-1 with TRBJ2-3; 7 bases match TRBD2. Sequencing was carried out using naive CD8+ T cells sorted from blood. The clonotype was recovered from a man aged 25-40 years in good health. CDR3 region: CASSLASQGGTDTQYF. In nucleotides, the CDR3 is TGTGCCAGCAGCTTAGCGAGTCAGGGAGGGACAGATACGCAGTATTTT. The full variable domain, in which reference TRBV11-1 and TRBJ2-3 provide the parts outside the CDR3, is EAEVAQSPRYKITEKSQAVAFWCDPISGHATLYWYRQILGQGPELLVQFQDESVVDDSQLPKDRFSAERLKGVDSTLKIQPAELGDSAMYLCASSLASQGGTDTQYFGPGTRLTVL.